A single sample is the source of the 32 T cell receptor beta chains below, sequenced in a study of CD8 T cells in Susac syndrome. An amount of RNA that ranged from 0.5 to 1 ug was reverse transcribed with random hexamers. TCRdb redid the calling of the immunoSEQ multiplex PCR reads with MiXCR, one entry per CDR3 protein. The sample lists some 110,000 distinct CDR3 sequences; more than 85% were seen once. Sequenced: CD4+ T cells from PBMCs. These receptors all come from a human donor with multiple sclerosis.

This clonotype was seen a few times. The V call is TRBV5-1, the J call TRBJ1-1; D possibly corresponds to TRBD1 (5 bases). CDR1 is SGHRS and CDR2 is YFSETQ in the germline V gene. The CDR3 contains 12 residues. Trimming removed 5 bases at V and 5 bases at J, with 10 bases between. CDR3 region: CASRGTGTEAFF. CDR3 DNA sequence: TGCGCCAGCAGAGGGACGGGGACTGAAGCTTTCTTT.

The chain employs TRBV11-1 and TRBJ2-7; 8 bases line up with TRBD1. Germline lookup yields CDR1 SGHAT and CDR2 FQDESV (reference sequence). The CDR3 is 20 residues long. With 4 bases clipped from V and 0 bases from J, the junction kept 20 bases outside the gene matches. The CDR3 is CASSSNQTGVSWFSSYEQYF. CDR3 in DNA: TGTGCCAGCAGCTCCAACCAGACAGGGGTGAGCTGGTTTAGCTCCTACGAGCAGTACTTC.

V gene TRBV5-4 combines with J gene TRBJ1-6, with 9 positions matching TRBD1. This CDR3 is 14 amino acids long. The V and J ends lost 3 bases and 9 bases, in that order; junction bases with no gene match: 4. Germline V gives CDR1 SGHNT, CDR2 YYREEE (reference sequence). CDR3 DNA: TGTGCCAGCAGCTGGGACAGGGCGAGTTCACCCCTCCACTTT. Its translation is CASSWDRASSPLHF.

CDR3 sequence: CATGGGGLLSSYNEQFF. The CDR3 DNA reads as TGTGCCACCGGGGGCGGGGGCCTCTTAAGCTCCTACAATGAGCAGTTCTTC. V and J are TRBV2 and TRBJ2-1; a possible D gene is TRBD2 (7 bases). Trimming stripped 10 bases from V and 0 bases from J, with 22 bases between. The germline V gene has CDR1 SNHLY and CDR2 FYNNEI. CDR3 length: 17 residues.

Comment on this clonotype: The germline gene is not matched at one end of the junction; a read error may be the cause. The chain recombines TRBV6-2 or TRBV6-3 with TRBJ2-7; D might be TRBD1 or TRBD2, each matching 5 bases. CDR3 size: 13 residues. The germline gives CDR1 MNHEY, CDR2 SVGEGT. The CDR3 nucleotides are TGTGCCAGCAGTTCGCCGAATACATGGTTGAGGGGCTTC. The encoded protein is CASSSPNTWLRGF.

The rearrangement links TRBV7-9 to TRBJ1-1; D is possibly TRBD1 (5 bases). The V gene lost 5 bases and the J gene lost 3 bases, with 13 bases spanning the gap. Germline V CDR1 and CDR2: SEHNR, FQNEAQ (reference sequence). This CDR3 is built from 14 residues. CDR3 DNA: TGTGCCAGCAGCCAAGACAGTCGGTACACTGAAGCTTTCTTT. Residues: CASSQDSRYTEAFF.

J is TRBJ1-1 and V is TRBV7-6, with 8 bases lining up with TRBD1. This CDR3 contains 15 residues. The V gene's germline CDR1 is SGHVS and CDR2 FNYEAQ. With 5 bases clipped from V and 1 base from J, the junction kept 6 bases outside the gene matches. For the CDR3, the DNA is TGTGCCAGCAGCCCAGGGGGCGGAGGGAACACTGAAGCTTTCTTT. Its protein product is CASSPGGGGNTEAFF.

This clonotype has only a few counts. The chain combines TRBV19 with TRBJ1-2; D may be TRBD1 (5 bases). Looked up from germline, CDR1 is LNHDA and CDR2 is SQIVND (reference sequence). V was clipped by 3 bases and J by 4 bases, with 9 bases between them. There are 13 residues in the CDR3. The CDR3 is CASSMGLGYGYTF. The DNA for the CDR3 is TGTGCCAGTAGTATGGGACTAGGCTATGGCTACACCTTC.

The chain is built from TRBV28 and TRBJ1-1; D unclear. This CDR3 region has 12 residues. Trimming took off 10 bases at V and 0 bases at J, with 9 bases between the two ends. Germline CDR1 is MDHEN and CDR2 is SYDVKM. The CDR3 DNA follows: TGTGCCATCAATCGCTTGAACACTGAAGCTTTCTTT. It yields the protein CAINRLNTEAFF.

V is TRBV11-2 and J is TRBJ2-2; D may be TRBD2 (5 bases). Germline CDR1 SGHAT, CDR2 FQNNGV. The V end was cut by 5 bases, the J end by 3 bases, with 13 bases between. The CDR3 totals 15 residues. The CDR3 bases are TGTGCCAGCAGCCAAGCGGTACAGTACACCGGGGAGCTGTTTTTT. Translation gives CASSQAVQYTGELFF.

The chain recombines TRBV7-2 with TRBJ1-2, with 8 bases fitting TRBD1. V was clipped by 5 bases and J by 6 bases; unmatched bases: 8. This CDR3 is 14 amino acids long. Germline CDR1 SGHTA, CDR2 FQGNSA. The CDR3 nucleotides read TGTGCCAGCAGCCTACAGGGGGGTTTTCATGGCTACACCTTC. Its protein is CASSLQGGFHGYTF.

V is TRBV11-2 and J is TRBJ2-7, with D possibly matching TRBD1 (6 bases). The germline V and J ends were trimmed by 0 bases and 3 bases, with 15 bases remaining between them. The CDR3 is 16 amino acids. In germline, CDR1 is SGHAT, CDR2 FQNNGV. CDR3 in amino acids: CASSLDYARGIYEQYF. The CDR3 nucleotides read TGTGCCAGCAGCTTAGATTACGCCAGGGGTATCTACGAGCAGTACTTC. Using reference TRBV11-2 and TRBJ2-7 for the parts outside the CDR3, the full variable domain is EAGVAQSPRYKIIEKRQSVAFWCNPISGHATLYWYQQILGQGPKLLIQFQNNGVVDDSQLPKDRFSAERLKGVDSTLKIQPAKLEDSAVYLCASSLDYARGIYEQYFGPGTRLTVT.

V gene TRBV7-8 combines with J gene TRBJ2-6; D is uncertain. This CDR3 has 15 residues. Germline V gene sequence: CDR1 SGHVS, CDR2 FQNEAQ. V was cut by 5 bases and J by 2 bases, with 10 bases left in between. Written as DNA, the CDR3 is TGTGCCAGCAGCGGGATGAGAGCTGGGGCCAACGTCCTGACTTTC. Its translation is CASSGMRAGANVLTF.

The chain employs TRBV7-3 and TRBJ1-1; D ambiguous. V dropped 5 bases and J dropped 0 bases, with 10 bases sitting between them. The CDR3 loop spans 14 amino acids. CDR1 is SGHTA, CDR2 FQGTGA, per germline. The CDR3, as DNA: TGTGCCAGCAGCCCCAACCCCCTGAACACTGAAGCTTTCTTT. Translation gives CASSPNPLNTEAFF.

This clonotype came up a few times. The chain's CDR3 is CASSLAQGTYEQYF. The CDR3, as DNA: TGTGCCAGCAGCTTAGCTCAGGGGACCTACGAGCAGTACTTC. The chain recombines TRBV7-2 with TRBJ2-7; weak D call: TRBD1 (6 bases). Germline CDR1 is SGHTA and CDR2 is FQGNSA. The ends were cut back, 0 bases at V and 2 bases at J, with 8 bases in the middle. The CDR3 has 14 amino acids.

This rearrangement joins TRBV3-1 to TRBJ1-3; D is undetermined. CDR3 length: 14 amino acids. The germline V and J ends were trimmed by 4 bases and 0 bases, with 7 bases remaining between them. Germline V gene lookup returns CDR1 LGHDT and CDR2 YNNKEL (reference sequence). CDR3 in amino acids: CASSPVFSGNTIYF. The CDR3 DNA reads TGTGCCAGCAGCCCCGTCTTCTCTGGAAACACCATATATTTT.

The CDR3 DNA reads as TGTGCCAGCAGTGGATTGGCACCCCTCCACTTT. Amino acids: CASSGLAPLHF. The chain is built from TRBV2 and TRBJ1-6, with D hard to call. Germline values: CDR1 SNHLY, CDR2 FYNNEI. This CDR3 has 11 amino acids. With 4 bases removed from V and 11 bases from J, the gap between germline ends came to 6 bases.

The CDR3 region is CSVGGRLGTEAFF. The CDR3 region has the DNA TGCAGCGTTGGGGGACGTCTGGGCACTGAAGCTTTCTTT. V and J are TRBV29-1 and TRBJ1-1; D possibly corresponds to TRBD1 (5 bases). The V end was cut by 4 bases, the J end by 4 bases, with 13 bases between. The CDR3 totals 13 residues. The germline gives CDR1 SQVTM, CDR2 ANQGSEA.

This chain joins TRBV5-6 and TRBJ1-1, with 10 bases fitting TRBD1. CDR1 is SGHDT, CDR2 YYEEEE, per germline. CDR3 length: 14 amino acids. V lost 4 bases, J lost 7 bases, and 7 bases stayed unmatched. The CDR3 DNA reads TGTGCCAGCAGCACGACCGGGACAGGGGTTGAAGCTTTCTTT. Its protein is CASSTTGTGVEAFF.

The V and J genes are TRBV12-3 or TRBV12-4 and TRBJ2-4, with 15 bases identical to TRBD2. The junction had 5 bases not matched to a gene; V was cut back by 5 bases and J by 0 bases. The length of the CDR3 is 18 residues. CDR3 protein: CASSGGLAGGLAKNIQYF. In DNA form, the CDR3 reads TGTGCCAGCAGTGGGGGACTAGCGGGGGGACTAGCCAAAAACATTCAGTACTTC.

The chain employs TRBV19 and TRBJ1-2, with 7 positions matching TRBD1. The CDR3 is 18 amino acids. V was pared by 7 bases and J by 5 bases, with 22 bases of the junction left unmatched. Germline CDR1 and CDR2: LNHDA and SQIVND (reference sequence). For the CDR3, the DNA is TGTGCCAGTACCTTTTCCGGGACAGCTACCAGGCGGAAATATGGCTACACCTTC. This sequence encodes CASTFSGTATRRKYGYTF.

CDR3 bases: TGTGCCAGCAGCCCGGGACTAGCTGGACAAGAGACCCAGTACTTC. Amino acid sequence: CASSPGLAGQETQYF. The chain employs TRBV2 and TRBJ2-5; 9 nucleotides agree with TRBD2. V dropped 6 bases and J dropped 2; count of bases not matched to a gene: 7. Germline assignment: CDR1 SNHLY and CDR2 FYNNEI. This CDR3 region has 15 residues.

The CDR3 protein is CASSMMTAEAFF. The CDR3 DNA is TGTGCCAGTAGTATGATGACAGCTGAAGCTTTCTTT. The chain couples TRBV19 to TRBJ1-1, with D possibly TRBD1 on 5 matching bases. V lost 3 bases to trimming and J lost 6 bases, with 8 bases between them. This CDR3 comprises 12 residues. Germline CDR1 and CDR2: LNHDA and SQIVND (reference sequence).

V is TRBV7-3 and J is TRBJ2-7; 7 bases are a match to TRBD1. There are 13 residues in the CDR3. V gave up 5 bases and J gave up 7 bases; unmatched junction bases: 8. Germline CDR1 is SGHTA and CDR2 is FQGTGA. The CDR3 coding sequence is TGTGCCAGCAGCCGGGACAGCCTTGGAGAGCAGTACTTC. Its translation: CASSRDSLGEQYF.

The chain combines TRBV20-1 with TRBJ2-5; D gene uncertain. The V and J ends lost 6 bases and 4 bases respectively, with 12 bases between them. This CDR3 has 12 amino acids. Germline CDR1 and CDR2: DFQATT and SNEGSKA (reference sequence). CDR3 coding DNA: TGCAGTGCACCTTTTCTGGCAGAGACCCAGTACTTC. This sequence encodes CSAPFLAETQYF.

The CDR3: CASKKGTGETGNTIYF. The DNA of the CDR3 is TGTGCCAGCAAAAAGGGGACAGGGGAAACTGGAAACACCATATATTTT. The rearrangement joins TRBV4-2 to TRBJ1-3; 10 bases align to TRBD1. Trimming cost V 7 bases and J 2 bases; bases outside gene matches: 8. Germline CDR1 is LGHNA and CDR2 is YNFKEQ. The length of the CDR3 is 16 residues.

The chain uses TRBV2 and TRBJ1-2, with D tentatively TRBD1 (5 bases). Germline CDR1 is SNHLY and CDR2 is FYNNEI. The CDR3 extends over 13 amino acids. Trimming cost V 5 bases and J 6 bases, with 13 bases left between them. CDR3 loop: CASSPDSQNGYTF. In nucleotides, the CDR3 is TGTGCCAGCAGTCCCGACAGTCAGAATGGCTACACCTTC.

This chain connects TRBV20-1 to TRBJ2-1, with 10 bases fitting TRBD2. The V gene end was trimmed by 6 bases and the J gene end by 5 bases; junction bases not matched to a gene: 4. The CDR3 sequence is 13 residues long. Germline V gene data show CDR1 as DFQATT and CDR2 as SNEGSKA (reference sequence). The CDR3 DNA reads TGCAGTGCGCTCCTAGCGGGGGACAATGAGCAGTTCTTC. Its translation: CSALLAGDNEQFF.

The rearrangement joins TRBV4-1 to TRBJ1-5, with D perhaps TRBD1 (6 bases). This CDR3 has 15 amino acids. Germline CDR1 reads MGHRA; CDR2 reads YSYEKL. V dropped 3 bases and J dropped 3 bases, with 12 bases sitting between them. The CDR3 sequence: CASSQGGQANQPQHF. In nucleotides, the CDR3 is TGCGCCAGCAGCCAGGGGGGGCAGGCCAATCAGCCCCAGCATTTT.

V gene TRBV19 combines with J gene TRBJ1-5; D remains ambiguous. Per germline, CDR1 LNHDA and CDR2 SQIVND (reference sequence). This CDR3 is 15 amino acids long. Trimming cost V 3 bases and J 0 bases, with 9 bases left between them. The CDR3: CASSIRVTSNQPQHF. The CDR3 DNA follows: TGTGCCAGTAGTATCCGTGTTACTAGCAATCAGCCCCAGCATTTT.

The rearrangement links TRBV30 to TRBJ1-5, with a possible D match to TRBD1 (6 bases). V lost 1 base and J lost 2, with 18 bases in between. Germline values: CDR1 GTSNPN, CDR2 SVGIG (reference sequence). CDR3 length: 17 amino acids. The CDR3 is CAWSAGWGGGGNQPQHF. CDR3 coding DNA: TGTGCCTGGAGTGCCGGATGGGGTGGGGGCGGCAATCAGCCCCAGCATTTT.

J is TRBJ1-2 and V is TRBV9; D is uncertain. CDR3 size: 13 residues. Germline V gene lookup returns CDR1 SGDLS and CDR2 YYNGEE. V shed 0 bases and J shed 7 bases, with 10 bases lying between them. Here the CDR3 reads CASSVESRSGYTF. The CDR3 region has the DNA TGTGCCAGCAGCGTAGAATCCCGAAGTGGCTACACCTTC.